The 13 T cell receptor beta chains given below trace back to one sample, sequenced in a study of CD8 T cells in Susac syndrome. RNA amounts of roughly 0.5 to 1 ug underwent reverse transcription with random hexamers. TCRdb processed the immunoSEQ multiplex PCR reads anew with MiXCR; each CDR3 protein has one entry. Of about 150,000 distinct CDR3 sequences detected, around 96% appear once; the ten largest clones hold over 0.2%. The sequenced material came from CD8+ T cells from PBMCs. These receptors all stem from a human donor with multiple sclerosis.

This clonotype turned up a few times. The chain has TRBV6-2 or TRBV6-3 and TRBJ2-7; D might be TRBD2 (5 bases). The CDR3 spans 11 residues. From germline, CDR1 is MNHEY and CDR2 SVGEGT. V was shortened by 8 bases and J by 1 base, with 6 bases between the two germline ends. The CDR3 nucleotides read TGTGCCAGCCGGAGGTCCTACGAGCAGTACTTC. Amino acid sequence: CASRRSYEQYF.

The rearrangement joins TRBV24-1 to TRBJ1-1; D possibly corresponds to TRBD1 (6 bases). With 5 bases removed from V and 1 base from J, the gap between germline ends came to 10 bases. CDR1 is KGHDR, CDR2 SFDVKD, per germline. This CDR3 region has 14 residues. DNA for the CDR3: TGTGCCACCAGTGCAGGGGACCGGAACACTGAAGCTTTCTTT. Its translation: CATSAGDRNTEAFF.

The chain uses TRBV9 and TRBJ2-7; 7 bases are shared with TRBD2. The ends lost 6 bases at V and 2 bases at J; junction bases unmatched: 11. Germline V gene lookup returns CDR1 SGDLS and CDR2 YYNGEE. CDR3 length: 15 amino acids. CDR3 in amino acids: CASNPGGVQTYEQYF. The DNA for the CDR3 is TGTGCCAGCAACCCGGGGGGAGTACAGACCTACGAGCAGTACTTC.

J is TRBJ2-7 and V is TRBV7-6, with D tentatively TRBD1 or TRBD2 (5 bases each). The V end was cut by 5 bases, the J end by 0 bases, with 11 bases between. This CDR3 region has 14 residues. The germline gives CDR1 SGHVS, CDR2 FNYEAQ. DNA for the CDR3: TGTGCCAGCAGCCGGGACCGCGGCTCCTACGAGCAGTACTTC. This sequence encodes CASSRDRGSYEQYF. The variable domain in full, with the rest retrieved from reference TRBV7-6 and TRBJ2-7, is GAGVSQSPRYKVTKRGQDVALRCDPISGHVSLYWYRQALGQGPEFLTYFNYEAQQDKSGLPNDRFSAERPEGSISTLTIQRTEQRDSAMYRCASSRDRGSYEQYFGPGTRLTVT.

V is TRBV27 and J is TRBJ2-7; no definite D call. Trimming pared 5 bases from V and 4 bases from J, leaving 9 bases between. The CDR3 extends over 12 amino acids. Looked up from germline, CDR1 is MNHEY and CDR2 is SMNVEV (reference sequence). DNA for the CDR3: TGTGCCAGCAGTAAACCAGGATACGAGCAGTACTTC. Amino acid sequence: CASSKPGYEQYF.

About this clonotype: At one end, the junction sequence differs from germline, possibly due to a read error. The chain carries TRBV7-2 and TRBJ2-1; 15 positions agree with TRBD2. The CDR3 extends over 13 amino acids. The germline V gene has CDR1 SGHTA and CDR2 FQGNSA. The CDR3 DNA follows: TGTGCCAGCAGCTTAGGCGGACTAGCGGGGGGGCTCTTC. Translated: CASSLGGLAGGLF.

This clonotype was seen just once. This rearrangement joins TRBV7-9 to TRBJ2-3; no firm D call. The germline V gene encodes CDR1 SEHNR and CDR2 FQNEAQ (reference sequence). Trimming pared 2 bases from V and 10 bases from J, leaving 10 bases between. CDR3 length: 12 residues. The CDR3 DNA sequence: TGTGCCAGCAGCTTAATCGGAGAGGCGCAGTATTTT. Translation: CASSLIGEAQYF.

This chain connects TRBV29-1 to TRBJ1-1, with a possible D match to TRBD1 (5 bases). Per the germline V gene, CDR1 is SQVTM and CDR2 is ANQGSEA. This CDR3 region has 14 residues. Trimming removed 5 bases from V and 1 base from J, with 14 bases in between. DNA of the CDR3: TGCAGCGTTAGGGGTGGGACGGAGAACACTGAAGCTTTCTTT. It is translated as CSVRGGTENTEAFF. Full variable domain (rest looked up from reference TRBV29-1 and TRBJ1-1): SAVISQKPSRDICQRGTSLTIQCQVDSQVTMMFWYRQQPGQSLTLIATANQGSEATYESGFVIDKFPISRPNLTFSTLTVSNMSPEDSSIYLCSVRGGTENTEAFFGQGTRLTVV.

The chain recombines TRBV30 with TRBJ1-5, with D maybe TRBD1 (5 bases). V lost 2 bases, J lost 0 bases, and 8 bases lay in between. The CDR3 is 14 residues long. Looked up from germline, CDR1 is GTSNPN and CDR2 is SVGIG (reference sequence). This chain's CDR3 is CAWSRGNSNQPQHF. The CDR3 DNA reads TGTGCCTGGAGTAGGGGAAATAGCAATCAGCCCCAGCATTTT.

The chain combines TRBV27 with TRBJ2-3; D not resolved. The germline V gene has CDR1 MNHEY and CDR2 SMNVEV (reference sequence). The V end lost 8 bases, the J end lost 7 bases, and 13 bases lay between the germline ends. This CDR3 comprises 12 residues. The chain's CDR3 is CASGGVSYTQYF. For the CDR3, the DNA is TGTGCCAGCGGTGGAGTTAGTTATACGCAGTATTTT.

The chain recombines TRBV6-5 with TRBJ1-1, with a tentative D call TRBD1 (5 bases). The germline V gene encodes CDR1 MNHEY and CDR2 SVGAGI. CDR3 length: 15 amino acids. The ends were cut back, 2 bases at V and 5 bases at J, with 15 bases in the middle. The CDR3 region is CASSYPSSGGTEAFF. CDR3 bases: TGTGCCAGCAGTTACCCGTCCAGCGGGGGAACTGAAGCTTTCTTT.

The chain has TRBV7-8 and TRBJ2-1; 9 bases fit TRBD2. The CDR3 consists of 15 residues. CDR1 and CDR2 from the germline V gene are SGHVS and FQNEAQ. V was pared by 5 bases and J by 7 bases, with 9 bases of the junction left unmatched. In DNA form, the CDR3 reads TGTGCCAGCAGCCGATCGCGGGGGGGCGGTAATGAGCAGTTCTTC. Its translation: CASSRSRGGGNEQFF.

V gene TRBV6-6 combines with J gene TRBJ2-7, with a possible D match to TRBD1 (5 bases). The CDR3 length is 11 residues. Looked up from germline, CDR1 is MNHNY and CDR2 is SVGAGI (reference sequence). V was shortened by 8 bases and J by 5 bases, with 10 bases between the two germline ends. The CDR3 sequence is CASFSGNEQYF. CDR3 in DNA: TGTGCCAGCTTTTCAGGGAACGAGCAGTACTTC.